This is a list of T cell receptor beta chains from one sample in a study of monozygotic twins with cystic fibrosis. The assay was immunoSEQ multiplex PCR, and TCRdb's table has in-frame clones only and misses some. The sample includes 34,000 or so clones, 92% of them seen just once. Material for sequencing was blood. These receptors originate from a girl between 2 and 10 years old with cystic fibrosis. Both conserved end residues are part of each CDR3. Not all rows give a size; the values are once, few, many and, for expanded clones, a class.

CDR3 protein	V gene	J gene	clone size
CASSDTGTGGGNEQFF	TRBV2	TRBJ2-1	NA
CASSFDRGPPYSNQPQHF	TRBV19	TRBJ1-5	once
CSAGQGWDQPQHF	TRBV29-1	TRBJ1-5	NA
CASSKREQYF	TRBV6-1	TRBJ2-7	NA
CASSHRTSGNTGELFF	TRBV4-1	TRBJ2-2	NA
CASSLPTSGADTQYF	TRBV7-2	TRBJ2-3	NA
CSVTGLEEKLFF	TRBV29-1	TRBJ1-4	NA
CASRLSRYPNYGYTF	TRBV19	TRBJ1-2	NA
CASSPRDRANEAFF	TRBV19	TRBJ1-1	NA
CASSPRLGQGLETQYF	TRBV18	TRBJ2-5	NA